The 12 T cell receptor beta chains given below trace back to one sample, sequenced in a study of blood T cell repertoires in COVID-19. Assay: immunoSEQ multiplex PCR; the TCRdb copy retains only in-frame clones and omits some. This sample has some 240,000 clones, with less than 85% found just once. Source material: peripheral blood. Every receptor here comes from a woman aged 70-85 years with acute or convalescent COVID-19.

This clone has just a few counts. The chain links TRBV4-2 to TRBJ1-2; D gene ambiguous. Between the trimmed V and J ends, which lost 0 bases and 4 bases, there was a span of 12 bases. Germline CDR1 and CDR2: LGHNA and YNFKEQ. The length of the CDR3 is 15 residues. Here the CDR3 DNA reads TGTGCCAGCAGCCAAGACGGGTCAGCCGGCTATGGCTACACCTTC. Translated: CASSQDGSAGYGYTF.

The J gene is TRBJ1-6, the V gene TRBV3-1 (or the pseudogene TRBV3-2); 8 nucleotides align to TRBD1. The CDR3 sequence is 12 residues long. V lost 4 bases to trimming and J lost 14 bases; unmatched junction nucleotides: 4. Germline V gene data show CDR1 as LGHDT and CDR2 as YNNKEL (reference sequence). The CDR3 DNA reads as TGTGCCAGCAGCCGGGACAGGTATTCCCTCCACTTT. Translation gives CASSRDRYSLHF.

The V gene is TRBV25-1, the J gene TRBJ1-6; possible D gene TRBD1, 6 bases. The germline V gene has CDR1 MGHDK and CDR2 SYGVNS. Trimming removed 4 bases at V and 9 bases at J, with 10 bases between. The length of the CDR3 is 13 residues. Here the CDR3 reads CASSGLGGSPLHF. In DNA, the CDR3 is TGTGCCAGCAGTGGCCTAGGGGGTTCACCCCTCCACTTT.

The sample holds a few counts of this clone. The chain is built from TRBV10-1 and TRBJ2-7, with 8 nucleotides matching TRBD1. The CDR3 is 15 residues long. Trimming at V came to 4 bases and at J to 3 bases, leaving 8 bases not matched to a gene. Germline lookup yields CDR1 WNHNN and CDR2 SYGVQD (reference sequence). This CDR3 is CASSGSTGAIYEQYF. CDR3 coding DNA: TGCGCCAGCAGTGGATCGACAGGGGCGATCTACGAGCAGTACTTC.

This chain uses TRBV10-3 with TRBJ1-6; no clear D. This CDR3 region has 12 residues. The V gene lost 11 bases and the J gene lost 7 bases, with 12 bases spanning the gap. CDR1 ENHRY and CDR2 SYGVKD come from the germline V gene. CDR3 region: CASREGNSPLHF. The CDR3 DNA reads TGTGCCTCCCGGGAAGGGAATTCACCCCTCCACTTT.

J is TRBJ1-6 and V is TRBV4-2; the D gene is possibly TRBD1 (6 bases). Germline lookup yields CDR1 LGHNA and CDR2 YNFKEQ. Trimming stripped 3 bases from V and 1 base from J, with 22 bases between. The CDR3 loop spans 20 amino acids. DNA for the CDR3: TGTGCCAGCAGCCAGAGGCCGACAGGCGGGTATGAGTCCTATAATTCACCCCTCCACTTT. Protein product: CASSQRPTGGYESYNSPLHF.

This clone came up a few times. This chain links TRBV27 with TRBJ1-6, with D perhaps matching TRBD1 (6 bases). The germline V gene encodes CDR1 MNHEY and CDR2 SMNVEV (reference sequence). Trimming left V 4 bases short and J 1 base short, with 11 bases between. The CDR3 consists of 16 residues. The CDR3 spells CASSSLRGSYNSPLHF. The DNA of the CDR3 is TGTGCCAGCAGTTCCCTCAGGGGTTCCTATAATTCACCCCTCCACTTT.

The V gene is TRBV5-1, the J gene TRBJ2-7; 7 nucleotides line up with TRBD2. Germline CDR1 SGHRS, CDR2 YFSETQ. The CDR3 covers 15 residues. Losses at the gene ends were 4 bases for V and 2 bases for J; bases not matched to a gene: 9. The CDR3 here is CASSPSGGTAYEQYF. CDR3 coding DNA: TGCGCCAGCAGCCCCTCCGGGGGGACTGCCTACGAGCAGTACTTC.

This clone was recorded a few times. Written as DNA, the CDR3 is TGCGCCAGCAGCTTGACTAGCGGGGATGGTACGCAGTATTTT. Amino acids: CASSLTSGDGTQYF. The chain couples TRBV5-1 to TRBJ2-3, with TRBD2 identical over 10 bases. Germline CDR1 SGHRS, CDR2 YFSETQ. The CDR3 length is 14 residues. V trimming: 1 base; J trimming: 8 bases; junction bases outside the gene matches: 4. Combining the CDR3 with reference TRBV5-1 and TRBJ2-3 gives the whole variable domain KAGVTQTPRYLIKTRGQQVTLSCSPISGHRSVSWYQQTPGQGLQFLFEYFSETQRNKGNFPGRFSGRQFSNSRSEMNVSTLELGDSALYLCASSLTSGDGTQYFGPGTRLTVL.

The V gene is TRBV6-5, the J gene TRBJ1-5, with D unclear. CDR1 is MNHEY, CDR2 SVGAGI, per germline. The CDR3 spans 13 residues. V was pared by 7 bases and J by 3 bases, with 10 bases between. The DNA for the CDR3 is TGTGCCAGCATGGCGGGGTCCAATCAGCCCCAGCATTTT. Protein: CASMAGSNQPQHF.

This chain uses TRBV19 with TRBJ1-2; D remains ambiguous. V was clipped by 5 bases and J by 5 bases, with 15 bases between them. Per germline, CDR1 LNHDA and CDR2 SQIVND (reference sequence). This CDR3 is built from 14 residues. CDR3 protein: CASSQAGTFYGYTF. CDR3 sequence (DNA): TGTGCCAGTAGTCAGGCAGGCACCTTTTATGGCTACACCTTC.

The gene calls are TRBV7-9 and TRBJ1-6, with 8 bases lining up with TRBD1. This CDR3 spans 13 amino acids. The V gene end was trimmed by 11 bases and the J gene end by 7 bases; junction bases not matched to a gene: 7. Germline loops: CDR1 SEHNR, CDR2 FQNEAQ (reference sequence). The CDR3: CALTGGPNSPLHF. DNA for the CDR3: TGTGCCCTTACAGGGGGACCAAATTCACCCCTCCACTTT.